The clone carrying this TCR beta chain has just a few counts. Its antigen is undetermined. Generated by immunoSEQ multiplex PCR, the TCRdb table keeps only in-frame clones and is missing some. The profile shows around 60,000 clones, around 90% of them singletons. This CDR3 has 13 residues. Trimming stripped 7 bases from V and 6 bases from J, with 15 bases between. The germline gives CDR1 MNHEY, CDR2 SVGAGI. Any history of autoimmune disease or systemic immunosuppression disqualified patients. The sample originates from a study of OX40 agonist ivuxolimab in advanced cancers. On the study more broadly: Patients took ivuxolimab, an agonistic anti-OX40 (CD134) antibody. Patients received intravenous ivuxolimab every 2 weeks at 0.01 to 10 mg/kg.

Study results and caveats: Antigen targets of the expanded peripheral T cells went undetermined.

V is TRBV6-5 and J is TRBJ1-2; the D is unclear. The source material was CD4+ or CD8+ T cells sorted from blood, sampled in a trial of the OX40 agonist ivuxolimab. The origin of this receptor is an adult with an advanced solid tumor such as melanoma, head and neck, liver or kidney cancer. CDR3 loop: CASTARERNGYTF. The CDR3 DNA reads as TGTGCCAGCACCGCCCGGGAGAGGAATGGCTACACCTTC.